The sequence of this TCR beta chain was determined in a study of blood T cells in healthy people across ages. Overall study findings and caveats: The unsorted PBMCs prevented any conclusive comparison of naive versus antigen-experienced cells.

The donors, all healthy, were Caucasians living in Russia, aged roughly 6 to 100. Researchers report isolating at least 6 million PBMCs per sample. Germline trimming cut 3 bases from V and 4 bases from J; bases unmatched to any gene: 13. Germline assignment: CDR1 SGHRS and CDR2 YFSETQ. The CDR3 is 17 amino acids. This clonotype has just a few counts. Its antigen is unidentified. It was with a sample-barcoded 5' primer and a J-beta primer mix that a second PCR of roughly 6 to 11 cycles was run. One entry per CDR3 protein, called by TCRdb with MiXCR from the 5' RACE reads. The profile shows almost 1 million distinct CDR3 sequences, roughly 47% of them singletons.

This rearrangement joins TRBV5-1 to TRBJ2-3, with 8 bases fitting TRBD2. Sequencing was done on a sample of blood. This clonotype originated in a woman aged 55 to 70 in good health. The CDR3 nucleotides are TGCGCCAGCAGCTCTACCCCGAGCGGGGGTATCGCAGATACGCAGTATTTT. Translating gives CASSSTPSGGIADTQYF. The full variable domain, its missing parts supplied by reference TRBV5-1 and TRBJ2-3, is KAGVTQTPRYLIKTRGQQVTLSCSPISGHRSVSWYQQTPGQGLQFLFEYFSETQRNKGNFPGRFSGRQFSNSRSEMNVSTLELGDSALYLCASSSTPSGGIADTQYFGPGTRLTVL.